This T cell receptor (beta chain) stems from a study of blood T cell repertoires in COVID-19 (dated by TCRdb to 2020 to 2022). Study-wide context: Samples from collaborators originated in the United States, Italy and Spain and spanned both the acute and convalescent phases of COVID-19. The material from the prospective study consisted of cDNA or gDNA derived from T cells, B-cell-depleted T cells, or PBMCs. The dataset comprised deeply sampled blood TCRbeta repertoires from subjects exposed to, actively infected with, or recovered from COVID-19. The repertoires were made available in a free public database intended to serve as a resource for research on the immune response to SARS-CoV-2. Samples were obtained from the ongoing ImmuneRACE study (first 160 participants) and from roughly 1,300 subjects provided by 6 global collaborators. Nearly every sample came with metadata listing a de-identified subject ID, COVID-19 status, age in years and sex. HLA class I and class II types, where available, came from metadata supplied by the sample provider rather than from assay-based typing. General conclusions and limits of the study: How much clinical and demographic metadata was included differed by source and by participant, and the metadata was provided uncurated.

At one collaborating source in Seattle, patients were enrolled during active infection and were followed longitudinally through the course of disease. The collaborating institutions used their own protocols to collect whole blood in K2EDTA tubes. Collaborator samples were shipped for TCRbeta analysis as frozen whole blood, isolated PBMCs, or DNA extracted from either sample type. For this clone: Its cognate antigen has yet to be identified. Base qualities are not at hand, and no much larger clone is one base apart.

TCRbeta CDR3 regions were amplified from genomic DNA using the immunoSEQ Assay, a bias-controlled multiplex PCR. Per the original workflow: Within the assay, amplification of reference gene primers was used to estimate how many nucleated cells each sample contained. Sequence reads were collapsed and filtered to measure the absolute abundance of every unique TCRbeta CDR3 rearrangement. Productive Simpson clonality was computed per sample as the square root of Simpson's diversity index over productive rearrangements. The table was pulled from immuneACCESS by TCRdb, which kept in-frame rearrangements only. Such tables lose some clones; where checked, under half of the loss comes from unresolved V genes, and the rest has no known cause. V and J calls and clone size come straight from that table; D and trimming were deduced from the DNA. Here the sample has fewer than 200,000 clones; 81% occur a single time. 10% to 15% of the sample belongs to the ten largest clones.

V is shortened by 6 bases, J by 8 bases, and the region joining them spans 24 bases. CDR1 MNHNY and CDR2 SVGAGI were looked up in the germline V gene (reference sequence). The CDR3, from cysteine to phenylalanine, totals 16 residues. Kept here is only the CDR3 DNA, which spans 48 bases and is read in frame from base 1. Material: peripheral blood. This sequence was found in a woman older than 75 with COVID-19, enrolled during active disease. The chain links TRBV6-6 with TRBJ2-3; possibly the D gene is TRBD2, per 7 matching bases. The encoded CDR3 is CASSVEWGGAWGTQYF. The nucleotides read TGTGCCAGCAGCGTGGAGTGGGGGGGCGCATGGGGTACGCAGTATTTT.